This T cell receptor beta chain was captured in a study of control samples from healthy donors and cancer patients. Using immunoSEQ multiplex PCR, the repertoire was profiled, and TCRdb retains in-frame clones only, with some absent. This sample yields around 31,000 clones, of which approximately 95% are seen a single time; less than 8.5% belongs to the top ten. The CDR3 has 16 residues. Germline V CDR1 and CDR2: WSHSY, SAAADI. V gave up 6 bases and J gave up 6 bases; unmatched junction bases: 9. The sequencing sample was made of blood. This sequence originates from a man between 60 and 75 years old in good health. The chain links TRBV10-2 to TRBJ2-1; TRBD2 agrees at 12 bases. The CDR3 loop reads CASSGPGLAGINEQFF. CDR3 bases: TGCGCCAGCAGCGGTCCGGGACTAGCGGGTATCAATGAGCAGTTCTTC.